This passage covers 13 T cell receptor beta chains from one sample sequenced in a study of shared clonotypes between healthy human individuals. This table comes from immunoSEQ multiplex PCR, and its TCRdb copy is limited to in-frame clones, with some not included. The profile shows around 640,000 clones, 96% of them singletons. Selected positively for CCR7 and CD45RO-negative, naive CD8 cells excluded terminally differentiated effector memory CD45RA+ cells. Sequencing was carried out using naive CD8+ T cells sorted from blood. The receptors stem from a woman in her 30s in good health.

V gene TRBV7-8 combines with J gene TRBJ2-3; D is unresolved. The CDR3 runs 12 residues. The germline CDR1 and CDR2 sequences are SGHVS and FQNEAQ. V was cut by 4 bases and J by 2 bases, with 4 bases left in between. CDR3 loop: CASSYYTDTQYF. The CDR3 DNA sequence: TGTGCCAGCAGCTATTACACAGATACGCAGTATTTT. Based on the CDR3 plus reference TRBV7-8 and TRBJ2-3, the full variable domain is GAGVSQSPRYKVAKRGQDVALRCDPISGHVSLFWYQQALGQGPEFLTYFQNEAQLDKSGLPSDRFFAERPEGSVSTLKIQRTQQEDSAVYLCASSYYTDTQYFGPGTRLTVL.

This clone was counted a single time. The chain carries TRBV9 and TRBJ2-1; possible D gene TRBD2, 6 bases. The germline V and J ends were trimmed by 0 bases and 5 bases, with 12 bases remaining between them. This CDR3 comprises 15 residues. CDR1 is SGDLS and CDR2 is YYNGEE in the germline V gene. The CDR3 DNA follows: TGTGCCAGCAGCGTAGGAGGCGGGGCAGACAATGAGCAGTTCTTC. Encoded protein: CASSVGGGADNEQFF.

The rearrangement joins TRBV27 to TRBJ2-7; a possible D gene is TRBD2 (5 bases). Germline values: CDR1 MNHEY, CDR2 SMNVEV (reference sequence). This CDR3 has 14 residues. The V gene lost 5 bases and the J gene lost 5 bases, with 16 bases spanning the gap. CDR3 loop: CASSGSHENNEQYF. Here the CDR3 DNA reads TGTGCCAGCAGTGGGAGTCACGAGAATAACGAGCAGTACTTC.

The rearrangement uses TRBV28 and TRBJ2-7, with a weak D call TRBD1 (5 bases). CDR1 MDHEN and CDR2 SYDVKM come from the germline V gene. The CDR3 covers 14 residues. V dropped 2 bases and J dropped 1 base, with 9 bases sitting between them. For the CDR3, the DNA is TGTGCCAGCAGTTTAATAGCAGGGTCCTACGAGCAGTACTTC. It translates to CASSLIAGSYEQYF.

The chain has TRBV9 and TRBJ2-2, with 10 positions matching TRBD1. CDR1 is SGDLS, CDR2 YYNGEE, per germline. This CDR3 is 16 amino acids long. V gave up 4 bases and J gave up 6 bases; unmatched junction bases: 9. This CDR3 is CASSLPGTGVSGELFF. CDR3 in DNA: TGTGCCAGCAGCCTACCCGGGACAGGGGTGTCCGGGGAGCTGTTTTTT.

The chain employs TRBV4-1 and TRBJ2-7, with TRBD2 matching 7 bases. The length of the CDR3 is 15 residues. Trimming cost V 1 base and J 6 bases; bases outside gene matches: 9. Per germline, CDR1 MGHRA and CDR2 YSYEKL. CDR3 sequence: CASSQGRGTGLEQYF. The CDR3 nucleotides read TGCGCCAGCAGCCAAGGGCGGGGGACTGGCCTCGAGCAGTACTTC.

This clone appeared a single time. This CDR3 is CASSHGPGELFF. CDR3 nucleotide sequence: TGTGCCAGCAGTCACGGTCCCGGGGAGCTGTTTTTT. The chain couples TRBV6-6 to TRBJ2-2; no reliable D call. This CDR3 spans 12 amino acids. CDR1 and CDR2 from the germline V gene are MNHNY and SVGAGI (reference sequence). Trimming shortened V by 5 bases and J by 6 bases, and 7 bases separated the two germline ends.

The chain joins TRBV9 to TRBJ2-2; 8 bases align to TRBD1. Trimming at V came to 4 bases and at J to 9 bases, leaving 8 bases not matched to a gene. The CDR3 extends over 14 amino acids. Germline loops: CDR1 SGDLS, CDR2 YYNGEE. Written as DNA, the CDR3 is TGTGCCAGCAGCAGGACAGGGTTGGGGAGGGAGCTGTTTTTT. It is translated as CASSRTGLGRELFF.

The rearrangement links TRBV29-1 to TRBJ2-1; 7 nucleotides agree with TRBD2. Germline values: CDR1 SQVTM, CDR2 ANQGSEA. Trimming removed 3 bases from V and 3 bases from J; junction bases left unmatched: 5. The CDR3 spans 14 residues. The CDR3 is CSVDQRGSYNEQFF. Written as DNA, the CDR3 is TGCAGCGTTGATCAACGCGGGAGCTACAATGAGCAGTTCTTC.

The genes are TRBV10-2 and TRBJ1-5; no clear D. The germline V gene encodes CDR1 WSHSY and CDR2 SAAADI. Trimming took 3 bases from V and 9 from J, leaving 9 bases between them. The CDR3 contains 12 residues. This CDR3 reads CASSDPPTPQHF. CDR3 nucleotide sequence: TGCGCCAGCAGTGATCCACCGACGCCCCAGCATTTT.

This chain uses TRBV2 with TRBJ2-2; 7 bases map to TRBD2. V shed 0 bases, J shed 2 bases, and the junction held 9 bases outside the gene matches. The CDR3 sequence is 18 residues long. Germline assignment: CDR1 SNHLY and CDR2 FYNNEI. The CDR3 DNA follows: TGTGCCAGCAGTGAAGCGGCAGGGCTAGCGGTAAACACCGGGGAGCTGTTTTTT. It specifies CASSEAAGLAVNTGELFF. Full variable domain (outside the CDR3, taken from reference TRBV2 and TRBJ2-2): EPEVTQTPSHQVTQMGQEVILRCVPISNHLYFYWYRQILGQKVEFLVSFYNNEISEKSEIFDDQFSVERPDGSNFTLKIRSTKLEDSAMYFCASSEAAGLAVNTGELFFGEGSRLTVL.

J is TRBJ2-1 and V is TRBV19; TRBD2 agrees at 15 bases. CDR3 size: 18 residues. The V and J ends lost 8 bases and 4 bases, in that order; junction bases with no gene match: 12. Germline lookup yields CDR1 LNHDA and CDR2 SQIVND (reference sequence). This CDR3 reads CASAERTSGRAVYNEQFF. As DNA, the CDR3 is TGTGCCAGTGCTGAGAGGACTAGCGGGAGGGCCGTTTACAATGAGCAGTTCTTC.

V and J are TRBV5-4 and TRBJ2-7; D is uncertain. V was clipped by 3 bases and J by 0 bases, with 4 bases between them. The CDR3 is 12 residues long. CDR1 and CDR2 (germline): SGHNT, YYREEE (reference sequence). The CDR3 nucleotides read TGTGCCAGCAGCTACAGCTCCTACGAGCAGTACTTC. It yields the protein CASSYSSYEQYF.